Below, one T cell receptor (beta chain) is given with its context. Its antigen remains unidentified. All the donors were Caucasian adults who lived in Nashville, Tennessee. This record comes from a study of shared clonotypes between healthy human individuals. Study in general: With ages of 18 to 49, the donors were two women and a few men. Whole-study findings and limits: Of the naive CD4 clonotypes, around 5% were shared across several donors.

The test was conducted at deep level. Profiled with immunoSEQ multiplex PCR; TCRdb holds only in-frame clones, not every one. The table records around 2.5 million clones, 90% to 95% of them present only once. Looked up from germline, CDR1 is LGHNA and CDR2 is YSLEER. V was shortened by 2 bases and J by 3 bases, with 10 bases between the two germline ends. The CDR3 totals 15 residues. The chain links TRBV4-3 to TRBJ2-2; TRBD1 might be the D (5 bases). This clonotype was sampled from a man aged 18 to 29 in good health. Some clones in this sample may be carry-over from other donors' samples. Sequencing was carried out using naive CD4+ T cells from PBMCs. The subset: CD45RA+ positively selected. CDR3 nucleotides: TGCGCCAGCAGCCAAAGGGGCAGGGACACCGGGGAGCTGTTTTTT. Amino acids: CASSQRGRDTGELFF.